Reported below is one T cell receptor beta chain. Its antigen is unidentified. A read error may produce the germline difference seen at one junction end. Germline V gives CDR1 SGHVS, CDR2 FNYEAQ. This CDR3 spans 15 amino acids. The data originate from a study of T cell repertoires in cytomegalovirus infection. As for the study in general: Well-studied HLA-B-restricted CMV epitopes were used in the study alongside recently identified HLA-C-restricted ones. In public TCR beta signatures, there were indications of both CMV infection and matching HLA type.

Study-wide findings and caveats: There were HLA-C-restricted CMV-specific TCR beta clonotypes dominating the ex vivo response.

TCRdb itself ran the reads through MiXCR, one entry per CDR3 protein. Among around 900,000 distinct CDR3 sequences listed, around 30% were seen once. This clonotype was sampled from a human donor in good health (CMV status not recorded). Some clones in this sample may be carry-over from other donors' samples. The rearrangement links TRBV7-6 to TRBJ2-3, with D possibly being TRBD1 (7 bases). The material sequenced was cultured CD8+ T cells from PBMCs, taken from culture after CMV antigen stimulation. The CDR3 loop is CASRPTRGAEDTQYF. The CDR3 coding sequence is TGTGCTAGCAGACCGACCAGGGGGGCAGAAGATACGCAGTATTTT.